The clone carrying this T cell receptor beta chain appeared a few times. Its antigen is as yet unknown. The data derive from a study of T-cell reconstitution after alpha-beta-depleted transplantation in children. Study-level points and caveats: Surviving recipient T cells and thymic progenitors produced the high day-60 TCRbeta diversity seen in some patients. Hyperexpanded clones declined; after one year, newly produced T cells mostly supplied diversity. Expanded graft clones numbering several hundred reportedly gave rise to alpha-beta T cells about two months after transplant.

CDR3 length: 16 residues. With 1 base clipped from V and 4 bases from J, the junction kept 10 bases outside the gene matches. Molecular barcoding with unique molecular identifiers was used for the TCRbeta library. TCRdb redid the calling of the PCR reads with MiXCR, one entry per CDR3 protein. The sample has 500,000 to 650,000 distinct CDR3 sequences; 9.5% to 12% are singletons. The chain combines TRBV12-3 or TRBV12-4 with TRBJ2-7; TRBD2 matches 7 bases. The sequence was obtained from a female patient between 2 and 15 years old who had a stem cell transplant for aplastic anemia, so the T cells may come from the graft donor. This specimen consisted of PBMCs, mostly from graft donor cells, obtained 180 days after TCRalphabeta/CD19-depleted stem cell transplant. The CDR3 DNA reads TGTGCCAGCAGTTTAGGTCAGTGGCAGCGGGGTTACGAGCAGTACTTC. This translates into CASSLGQWQRGYEQYF.